These 26 T cell receptor beta chains came from one sample sequenced in a study of shared clonotypes between healthy human individuals. The protocol was immunoSEQ multiplex PCR, while the TCRdb copy is restricted to in-frame clones and leaves out a portion. The sample records hundreds of thousands of clones, less than 80% being singletons. Sequencing was carried out using memory CD4+ T cells sorted from blood. Documented subset: CD45RA-negative fraction. These TCRs come from a woman under 40 in good health.

The rearrangement uses TRBV27 and TRBJ2-3; D gene unclear. Germline values: CDR1 MNHEY, CDR2 SMNVEV (reference sequence). This CDR3 has 13 residues. V was pared by 7 bases and J by 1 base, with 9 bases between. The CDR3 nucleotides read TGTGCCAGCAATCGGCCTGGCACAGATACGCAGTATTTT. This sequence encodes CASNRPGTDTQYF.

The rearrangement uses TRBV29-1 and TRBJ2-7; tentatively, D is TRBD2 (6 bases). V was pared by 7 bases and J by 1 base, with 11 bases between. Per the germline V gene, CDR1 is SQVTM and CDR2 is ANQGSEA. The CDR3 has 12 residues. The CDR3 loop is CSGGDSSYEQYF. In DNA, the CDR3 is TGCAGCGGGGGGGACTCATCCTACGAGCAGTACTTC.

Remarks on this clone: A read error is possible here, since a much larger clone lies one base away. V is TRBV5-6 and J is TRBJ2-3; D ambiguous. Germline V CDR1 and CDR2: SGHDT, YYEEEE. CDR3 length equals 12 residues. Trimming took 0 bases from V and 5 from J, leaving 4 bases between them. The CDR3 is CASSLGGDTQYF. The CDR3 DNA sequence: TGTGCCAGCAGCTTGGGAGGAGATACGCAGTATTTT.

With respect to this clone: It is unclear where the CDR3 begins or ends on the DNA, so no DNA is shown, and the CDR3 is as TCRdb lists it. The chain is built from TRBV6-5 and TRBJ1-1. The CDR3 spans 13 residues, counting both ends. Germline CDR1 and CDR2: MNHEY and SVGAGI. CDR3 region: CASRRLDVGAGSF.

This sequence joins TRBV6-1 and TRBJ2-6, with unresolved D. The germline V and J ends were trimmed by 2 bases and 2 bases, with 4 bases remaining between them. This CDR3 is 14 amino acids long. Germline V gene lookup returns CDR1 MNHNS and CDR2 SASEGT. The CDR3 DNA is TGTGCCAGCAGTGAATTGCCTGGGGCCAACGTCCTGACTTTC. Its protein is CASSELPGANVLTF.

This clone has a single count. This may arise from a read error, as a much more abundant clone is one base away. The same CDR3 arises from other DNA sequences in this sample as well. The chain is built from TRBV5-1 and TRBJ2-1, with TRBD2 matching 7 bases. From germline, CDR1 is SGHRS and CDR2 YFSETQ. The ends lost 1 base at V and 4 bases at J; junction bases unmatched: 5. This CDR3 has 15 amino acids. CDR3: CASSLSSGAYNEQFF. CDR3 nucleotides: TGCGCCAGCAGCTTGTCTAGCGGAGCTTACAATGAGCAGTTCTTC.

As regards this clone: Given a far larger clone just one base away, this is likely a sequencing read error. Other nucleotide sequences in the sample specify the same CDR3. The chain links TRBV2 to TRBJ2-6; a possible D gene is TRBD1 (5 bases). Germline V lookup: CDR1 SNHLY, CDR2 FYNNEI. This CDR3 contains 13 residues. The CDR3 bases are TGTGCCAGCAGTGTAACTGGGGCCAATGTCCTGACTTTC. Amino acid sequence: CASSVTGANVLTF.

This clone was counted only a few times. Just one base apart from a much larger clone, this may be a read error. The chain combines TRBV6-5 with TRBJ1-4; TRBD1 aligns across 10 bases. The germline V gene encodes CDR1 MNHEY and CDR2 SVGAGI. V lost 4 bases to trimming and J lost 6 bases; unmatched junction nucleotides: 5. This CDR3 spans 15 amino acids. CDR3 DNA: TGTGCCAGCAGTTCGGCCGGGACAGGGGATGAAAAACTGTTTTTT. Translation: CASSSAGTGDEKLFF.

The rearrangement links TRBV5-5 to TRBJ2-7; D is unclear. The CDR3 extends over 15 amino acids. In germline, CDR1 is SGHKS, CDR2 YYEKEE (reference sequence). The V and J ends lost 2 bases and 2 bases respectively, with 14 bases between them. CDR3 in amino acids: CASSFVPDATYEQYF. The CDR3 bases are TGTGCCAGCAGCTTCGTCCCCGACGCCACCTACGAGCAGTACTTC.

This chain links TRBV6-5 with TRBJ1-5; D might be TRBD1 (5 bases). Trimming took 6 bases from V and 4 from J, leaving 16 bases between them. Germline assignment: CDR1 MNHEY and CDR2 SVGAGI. This CDR3 contains 15 residues. CDR3: CASSTRGAHNQPQHF. In DNA, the CDR3 is TGTGCCAGCAGCACCAGAGGGGCCCATAATCAGCCCCAGCATTTT.

This clone was observed once. The chain uses TRBV20-1 and TRBJ2-4; D is unclear. This CDR3 contains 11 residues. V was shortened by 0 bases and J by 6 bases, with 3 bases between the two germline ends. From germline, CDR1 is DFQATT and CDR2 SNEGSKA (reference sequence). This CDR3 reads CSARDANIQYF. In nucleotides, the CDR3 is TGCAGTGCTAGAGATGCAAACATTCAGTACTTC.

Worth noting for this clone: Other DNA sequences in the same sample also yield this CDR3. This sequence joins TRBV29-1 and TRBJ1-1; D call uncertain. V was shortened by 4 bases and J by 4 bases, with 7 bases between the two germline ends. Germline assignment: CDR1 SQVTM and CDR2 ANQGSEA. The length of the CDR3 is 11 residues. CDR3 amino acids: CSVVGGTEAFF. In DNA form, the CDR3 reads TGCAGCGTTGTAGGAGGCACTGAAGCTTTCTTT.

The chain uses TRBV14 and TRBJ2-3; the match to TRBD2 covers 8 bases. V lost 2 bases and J lost 7; bases outside the gene matches: 11. The CDR3 has 16 amino acids. Germline V gives CDR1 SGHDN, CDR2 FVKESK. The CDR3 bases are TGTGCCAGCAGCCAATGGAGCGGGAGCCGAATTAATACGCAGTATTTT. It yields the protein CASSQWSGSRINTQYF.

This clone was observed once. The rearrangement links TRBV28 to TRBJ2-5; possibly TRBD1 for D (6 bases). The V and J ends lost 2 bases and 5 bases respectively, with 12 bases between them. Germline-derived CDR1 and CDR2 are MDHEN and SYDVKM. The CDR3 consists of 14 residues. The CDR3: CASSLQGFWETQYF. As DNA, the CDR3 is TGTGCCAGCAGTTTACAGGGGTTTTGGGAGACCCAGTACTTC.

This rearrangement joins TRBV11-2 to TRBJ1-2; D may be TRBD1 (5 bases). Germline values: CDR1 SGHAT, CDR2 FQNNGV. The CDR3 spans 14 residues. Trimming shortened V by 6 bases and J by 4 bases, and 15 bases separated the two germline ends. The CDR3: CASRPLRGTYGYTF. CDR3 bases: TGTGCCAGCAGACCTTTACGGGGGACCTATGGCTACACCTTC.

A note on this clone: This may come from a read error, since a much larger clone is one base off. The same CDR3 can be traced to other DNA sequences in this sample. CDR3 DNA sequence: TGTGCCAGCAGCTTAGCGGGGGGCACCGGGGAGCTGTTTTTT. Translation: CASSLAGGTGELFF. The V call is TRBV7-9, the J call TRBJ2-2; the D gene is possibly TRBD2 (6 bases). V was cut by 0 bases and J by 4 bases, with 6 bases left in between. The CDR3 loop spans 14 amino acids. Germline V CDR1 and CDR2: SEHNR, FQNEAQ (reference sequence).

V usage is TRBV28 and J usage is TRBJ1-4, with D possibly matching TRBD1 (5 bases). The CDR3 runs 16 residues. Germline assignment: CDR1 MDHEN and CDR2 SYDVKM. V was pared by 5 bases and J by 0 bases, with 13 bases between. CDR3 nucleotides: TGTGCCAGCAGTCTGGGGGGACTTGCAACTAATGAAAAACTGTTTTTT. It encodes CASSLGGLATNEKLFF.

This clone was observed many times. This chain links TRBV6-5 with TRBJ2-5; D assignment may be TRBD1 or TRBD2 (5 bases each). The V end was cut by 8 bases, the J end by 7 bases, with 14 bases between. Germline V CDR1 and CDR2: MNHEY, SVGAGI. The CDR3 runs to 12 residues. CDR3 sequence: CASGTRRGTQYF. CDR3 sequence (DNA): TGTGCCAGCGGGACCCGGCGCGGGACCCAGTACTTC.

The chain has TRBV11-1 and TRBJ2-7; TRBD1 aligns across 7 bases. The CDR3 loop spans 15 amino acids. The germline gives CDR1 SGHAT, CDR2 FQDESV (reference sequence). V dropped 2 bases and J dropped 2; count of bases not matched to a gene: 6. The CDR3 DNA reads TGTGCCAGCAGCTTAACGGGACAGCCCACCTACGAGCAGTACTTC. Translated: CASSLTGQPTYEQYF.

The V call is TRBV28, the J call TRBJ2-1; D is undetermined. Germline CDR1 MDHEN, CDR2 SYDVKM. The V and J ends lost 6 bases and 8 bases respectively, with 14 bases between them. The CDR3 runs 13 residues. In DNA, the CDR3 is TGTGCCAGCAGCACCCCGGGTGCCGATGAGCAGTTCTTC. Translated: CASSTPGADEQFF. The variable domain in full, completed from reference TRBV28 and TRBJ2-1, reads DVKVTQSSRYLVKRTGEKVFLECVQDMDHENMFWYRQDPGLGLRLIYFSYDVKMKEKGDIPEGYSVSREKKERFSLILESASTNQTSMYLCASSTPGADEQFFGPGTRLTVL.

The rearrangement links TRBV28 to TRBJ2-7; no firm D call. The CDR3 consists of 13 residues. Germline V gene sequence: CDR1 MDHEN, CDR2 SYDVKM. The V gene lost 5 bases and the J gene lost 0 bases, with 8 bases spanning the gap. The DNA of the CDR3 is TGTGCCAGCAGTCCCTCCTACTCCTACGAGCAGTACTTC. It codes for CASSPSYSYEQYF.

The gene calls are TRBV5-1 and TRBJ2-7, with 10 bases fitting TRBD2. V was pared by 7 bases and J by 6 bases, with 16 bases of the junction left unmatched. The CDR3 sequence is 16 residues long. CDR1 SGHRS and CDR2 YFSETQ come from the germline V gene. CDR3 DNA: TGCGCCAGCGCTAGGACTAGCGGATCCTTTGCGGGCGAGCAGTACTTC. Translating it yields CASARTSGSFAGEQYF.

With regard to this clone: This likely stems from a read error, as it lies one base from a far larger clone. The same CDR3 arises from other DNA sequences in this sample as well. The rearrangement uses TRBV14 and TRBJ1-1; the D gene is possibly TRBD1 (5 bases). This CDR3 is built from 13 residues. The V and J ends lost 2 bases and 1 base respectively, with 5 bases between them. The germline CDR1 and CDR2 sequences are SGHDN and FVKESK. CDR3 nucleotide sequence: TGTGCCAGCAGCCAAACAGGGAACACTGAAGCTTTCTTT. It codes for CASSQTGNTEAFF. Filled out from reference TRBV14 and TRBJ1-1, the complete variable domain reads EAGVTQFPSHSVIEKGQTVTLRCDPISGHDNLYWYRRVMGKEIKFLLHFVKESKQDESGMPNNRFLAERTGGTYSTLKVQPAELEDSGVYFCASSQTGNTEAFFGQGTRLTVV.

V and J are TRBV2 and TRBJ2-1; no clear D gene. The CDR3 extends over 14 amino acids. Germline values: CDR1 SNHLY, CDR2 FYNNEI. With 0 bases removed from V and 4 bases from J, the gap between germline ends came to 7 bases. As DNA, the CDR3 is TGTGCCAGCAGTGAAGCGTTAGGGTACAATGAGCAGTTCTTC. As protein: CASSEALGYNEQFF.

The rearrangement links TRBV28 to TRBJ1-4; D gene unclear. Germline CDR1 and CDR2: MDHEN and SYDVKM. CDR3 length equals 14 residues. V was trimmed by 6 bases and J by 8 bases, leaving 16 bases between them. The CDR3 here is CASSLHQEKEKLFF. Here the CDR3 DNA reads TGTGCCAGCAGCCTACATCAAGAAAAGGAAAAACTGTTTTTT. Drawing the rest from reference TRBV28 and TRBJ1-4, the complete variable domain is DVKVTQSSRYLVKRTGEKVFLECVQDMDHENMFWYRQDPGLGLRLIYFSYDVKMKEKGDIPEGYSVSREKKERFSLILESASTNQTSMYLCASSLHQEKEKLFFGSGTQLSVL.

This chain connects TRBV5-1 to TRBJ2-3; 7 positions agree with TRBD1. CDR1 is SGHRS, CDR2 YFSETQ, per germline. V trimming: 2 bases; J trimming: 10 bases; junction bases outside the gene matches: 1. The CDR3 spans 11 residues. The CDR3 is CASSLQGPQYF. In nucleotides, the CDR3 is TGCGCCAGCAGCTTACAGGGGCCGCAGTATTTT.